This is a list of T cell receptor beta chains from one sample in a study of PD-L1 blockade in urothelial cancer. The protocol was immunoSEQ multiplex PCR, while the TCRdb copy is restricted to in-frame clones and leaves out a portion. The sample includes tens of thousands of clones, roughly 84% of them seen just once. The starting material was PBMCs, obtained around atezolizumab (anti-PD-L1) treatment. All receptors come from an older woman with urothelial cancer. The CDR3 runs from the conserved cysteine through the conserved F or W. The order of the fields is clone size, V gene, J gene, D gene, CDR3 length, CDR3 DNA, CDR3 protein. The D gene is left open where the match is weak. Clone size appears in some rows only: once, few, many, or a class for an expanded clone.

abundance: NA; v_gene: TRBV11-3; j_gene: TRBJ2-7; d_gene: TRBD2; len: 15; CDR3nt: TGTGCCAGCAGCCTAAACACAGCGGGAGCTCCCGAGCAGTACTTC; CDR3aa: CASSLNTAGAPEQYF
abundance: NA; v_gene: TRBV5-4; j_gene: TRBJ2-1; d_gene: TRBD2; len: 16; CDR3nt: TGTGCCAGCAGCTTGGTCCGGACTAGCGCATACAATGAGCAGTTCTTC; CDR3aa: CASSLVRTSAYNEQFF
abundance: NA; v_gene: TRBV6-1; j_gene: TRBJ1-1; d_gene: TRBD1; len: 15; CDR3nt: TGTGCCAGCGAACCGGGACAGGGGGCGGACACTGAAGCTTTCTTT; CDR3aa: CASEPGQGADTEAFF
abundance: NA; v_gene: TRBV5-4; j_gene: TRBJ1-3; d_gene: NA; len: 13; CDR3nt: TGTGCCAGCAGCGAGGCAGGGGCGGACACCATATATTTT; CDR3aa: CASSEAGADTIYF
abundance: once; v_gene: TRBV7-8; j_gene: TRBJ2-2; d_gene: TRBD1; len: 14; CDR3nt: TGTGCCAGCAGCACACAGGGGGCTGGCGGGGAGCTGTTTTTT; CDR3aa: CASSTQGAGGELFF
abundance: NA; v_gene: TRBV2; j_gene: TRBJ2-1; d_gene: NA; len: 18; CDR3nt: TGTGCCAGCAGTGTCGCCCACCGCTACGGAGGGTCCTACAATGAGCAGTTCTTC; CDR3aa: CASSVAHRYGGSYNEQFF
abundance: NA; v_gene: TRBV29-1; j_gene: TRBJ1-5; d_gene: TRBD1; len: 13; CDR3nt: TGCAGCGTTGCACAGGGGTACAATCAGCCCCAGCATTTT; CDR3aa: CSVAQGYNQPQHF
abundance: once; v_gene: TRBV2; j_gene: TRBJ2-3; d_gene: TRBD2; len: 16; CDR3nt: TGTGCCAGCAGTCCTACTAGCGGGGGCCGGGGAGATACGCAGTATTTT; CDR3aa: CASSPTSGGRGDTQYF
abundance: NA; v_gene: TRBV25-1; j_gene: TRBJ1-1; d_gene: TRBD1; len: 16; CDR3nt: TGTGCCAGCAGTGTACTGGGACAGGCGGGGAACACTGAAGCTTTCTTT; CDR3aa: CASSVLGQAGNTEAFF
abundance: NA; v_gene: TRBV18; j_gene: TRBJ2-1; d_gene: NA; len: 17; CDR3nt: TGTGCCAGCTCACCACGGACAGCCAGTCCGTCCTACAATGAGCAGTTCTTC; CDR3aa: CASSPRTASPSYNEQFF
abundance: NA; v_gene: TRBV5-1; j_gene: TRBJ1-1; d_gene: TRBD1; len: 14; CDR3nt: TGCGCCAGCAGATCTTCGACAGGGCCCACTGAAGCTTTCTTT; CDR3aa: CASRSSTGPTEAFF
abundance: NA; v_gene: TRBV5-1; j_gene: TRBJ1-4; d_gene: NA; len: 16; CDR3nt: TGCGCCAGCAGCTTGCGGTCAGACACAACTAATGAAAAACTGTTTTTT; CDR3aa: CASSLRSDTTNEKLFF
abundance: once; v_gene: TRBV28; j_gene: TRBJ2-5; d_gene: TRBD1; len: 15; CDR3nt: TGTGCCAGCAGCCAGGGACAGGGGCAGGGAGAGACCCAGTACTTC; CDR3aa: CASSQGQGQGETQYF
abundance: NA; v_gene: TRBV29-1; j_gene: TRBJ2-2; d_gene: NA; len: 17; CDR3nt: TGCAGCGTCGAGGGGGGAGGGGCTGGGCTAGGAACCGGGGAGCTGTTTTTT; CDR3aa: CSVEGGGAGLGTGELFF
abundance: NA; v_gene: TRBV6-4; j_gene: TRBJ1-2; d_gene: TRBD1; len: 15; CDR3nt: TGTGCCAGCAGTGACTCAGGGACAGGGGGCTGGGGCTACACCTTC; CDR3aa: CASSDSGTGGWGYTF
abundance: few; v_gene: TRBV28; j_gene: TRBJ2-1; d_gene: TRBD2; len: 17; CDR3nt: TGTGCCAGCAGTTCCTCAGGACTAGCGGGGGGGCACAATGAGCAGTTCTTC; CDR3aa: CASSSSGLAGGHNEQFF
abundance: once; v_gene: TRBV27; j_gene: TRBJ2-6; d_gene: NA; len: 16; CDR3nt: TGTGCCAGCAGTTCCTTTGCGGACTCTGGGGCCAACGTCCTGACTTTC; CDR3aa: CASSSFADSGANVLTF
abundance: NA; v_gene: TRBV7-2; j_gene: TRBJ2-5; d_gene: NA; len: 13; CDR3nt: TGTGCCAGCAGCTTAGTGCTACAAGAGACCCAGTACTTC; CDR3aa: CASSLVLQETQYF
abundance: NA; v_gene: TRBV30; j_gene: TRBJ1-3; d_gene: TRBD1; len: 16; CDR3nt: TGTGCCTGGAGTCTCCTTACAGGGGTCTCTGGAAACACCATATATTTT; CDR3aa: CAWSLLTGVSGNTIYF
abundance: few; v_gene: TRBV19; j_gene: TRBJ1-5; d_gene: TRBD1; len: 15; CDR3nt: TGTGCCAGTAGTGTCAAAACAGGGGGCCATCAGCCCCAGCATTTT; CDR3aa: CASSVKTGGHQPQHF
abundance: once; v_gene: TRBV10-3; j_gene: TRBJ2-5; d_gene: NA; len: 16; CDR3nt: TGTGCCATCAGTGAGTGGAGCAGAAGAGTTAAGGAGACCCAGTACTTC; CDR3aa: CAISEWSRRVKETQYF
abundance: NA; v_gene: TRBV28; j_gene: TRBJ1-3; d_gene: NA; len: 17; CDR3nt: TGTGCCAGCAGTCCCCCCTACCCGGGTCCTTCTGGAAACACCATATATTTT; CDR3aa: CASSPPYPGPSGNTIYF
abundance: NA; v_gene: TRBV5-6; j_gene: TRBJ1-1; d_gene: NA; len: 16; CDR3nt: TGTGCCAGCAGCTTGGCCAGTGACAGGTATTCAACTGAAGCTTTCTTT; CDR3aa: CASSLASDRYSTEAFF
abundance: few; v_gene: TRBV14; j_gene: TRBJ2-7; d_gene: NA; len: 14; CDR3nt: TGTGCCAGCAGCCAGGACACTGTCTCCTACGAGCAGTACTTC; CDR3aa: CASSQDTVSYEQYF
abundance: NA; v_gene: TRBV5-1; j_gene: TRBJ2-1; d_gene: NA; len: 15; CDR3nt: TGCGCCAGCAGCTTGACGGCAGGGAGGAGGAATGAGCAGTTCTTC; CDR3aa: CASSLTAGRRNEQFF
abundance: NA; v_gene: TRBV19; j_gene: TRBJ1-4; d_gene: TRBD1; len: 14; CDR3nt: TGTGCCACACAGGGACAGGGGGCTGGAGAAAAACTGTTTTTT; CDR3aa: CATQGQGAGEKLFF
abundance: NA; v_gene: TRBV18; j_gene: TRBJ1-2; d_gene: NA; len: 15; CDR3nt: TGTGCCAGCTCACAGGAGGACGACTATAGCTATGGCTACACCTTC; CDR3aa: CASSQEDDYSYGYTF
abundance: NA; v_gene: TRBV2; j_gene: TRBJ2-7; d_gene: TRBD1; len: 14; CDR3nt: TGTGCCAGCAGCCATGGACAGGGAATCTACGAGCAGTACTTC; CDR3aa: CASSHGQGIYEQYF
abundance: few; v_gene: TRBV18; j_gene: TRBJ1-2; d_gene: TRBD1; len: 14; CDR3nt: TGTGCCAGCTCACCAACAGGGGCCAACTATGGCTACACCTTC; CDR3aa: CASSPTGANYGYTF
abundance: NA; v_gene: TRBV27; j_gene: TRBJ1-1; d_gene: TRBD1; len: 15; CDR3nt: TGTGCCAGCAGTCCCCCGGGACAGGGGGACACTGAAGCTTTCTTT; CDR3aa: CASSPPGQGDTEAFF
abundance: NA; v_gene: TRBV6-1; j_gene: TRBJ2-7; d_gene: NA; len: 14; CDR3nt: TGTGCCAGCAGCGTTGACAAGAACTCCTACGAGCAGTACTTC; CDR3aa: CASSVDKNSYEQYF
abundance: NA; v_gene: TRBV11-2; j_gene: TRBJ2-1; d_gene: TRBD1; len: 16; CDR3nt: TGTGCCAGCAGCTTGACAGGGGGCATCTTTGAGGGTGAGCAGTTCTTC; CDR3aa: CASSLTGGIFEGEQFF
abundance: few; v_gene: TRBV19; j_gene: TRBJ2-2; d_gene: NA; len: 15; CDR3nt: TGTGCCAGTAGTGTTGTAGCAGGGGAGACCGGGGAGCTGTTTTTT; CDR3aa: CASSVVAGETGELFF
abundance: NA; v_gene: TRBV10-2; j_gene: TRBJ2-2; d_gene: TRBD2; len: 15; CDR3nt: TGCGCCAGCAGGACTAGCGGGATAAACACCGGGGAGCTGTTTTTT; CDR3aa: CASRTSGINTGELFF
abundance: NA; v_gene: TRBV18; j_gene: TRBJ2-6; d_gene: NA; len: 16; CDR3nt: TGTGCCAGCTCACCAGGTATCAGCTCTGGGGCCAACGTCCTGACTTTC; CDR3aa: CASSPGISSGANVLTF
abundance: NA; v_gene: TRBV2; j_gene: TRBJ2-7; d_gene: TRBD1; len: 13; CDR3nt: TGTGCCAGCACCGAGTCAGGGACAGAAGAGCAGTACTTC; CDR3aa: CASTESGTEEQYF
abundance: NA; v_gene: TRBV2; j_gene: TRBJ1-1; d_gene: NA; len: 14; CDR3nt: TGTGCCAGCAATTCACAGGCCATGAACACTGAAGCTTTCTTT; CDR3aa: CASNSQAMNTEAFF
abundance: once; v_gene: TRBV27; j_gene: TRBJ2-1; d_gene: TRBD2; len: 15; CDR3nt: TGTGCCAGCAGGCCCGGGACTAGCGGGAGCCATGAGCAGTTCTTC; CDR3aa: CASRPGTSGSHEQFF
abundance: few; v_gene: TRBV5-1; j_gene: TRBJ1-1; d_gene: TRBD1; len: 14; CDR3nt: TGCGCCAGCAGCTTTCAGGGGGAGAATACTGAAGCTTTCTTT; CDR3aa: CASSFQGENTEAFF
abundance: NA; v_gene: TRBV7-8; j_gene: TRBJ2-5; d_gene: TRBD2; len: 17; CDR3nt: TGTGCCAGCAGCTTTTCCTCGACTAGCGGGGGACCAGAGACCCAGTACTTC; CDR3aa: CASSFSSTSGGPETQYF
abundance: once; v_gene: TRBV19; j_gene: TRBJ2-7; d_gene: TRBD1; len: 18; CDR3nt: TGTGCCAGTAGTTCCGAAAACCGGGGGGACAGGGCTACCTACGAGCAGTACTTC; CDR3aa: CASSSENRGDRATYEQYF
abundance: NA; v_gene: TRBV30; j_gene: TRBJ1-1; d_gene: TRBD1; len: 14; CDR3nt: TGTGCCTGGACCCCATGGACAGGTAACACTGAAGCTTTCTTT; CDR3aa: CAWTPWTGNTEAFF